This T cell receptor beta chain was found in a study of cytomegalovirus exposure and HLA in healthy donors. Sequencing was performed with immunoSEQ multiplex PCR; in TCRdb, only in-frame clones are kept and a portion is missing. The repertoire holds 220,000 or so clones, around four fifths seen once, with around 15% in the top ten. Unmatched junction bases numbered 8, after V lost 2 bases and J lost 8 bases. CDR1 and CDR2 (germline): MNHNS, SASEGT. The CDR3 totals 14 residues. Regarding the study as a whole: According to a subsequent analysis, TCR clusters from the first cohort were inclined to appear together in the 110 or so validation repertoires.

As for this clone: Its antigen remains unidentified.

This receptor was obtained from a woman in her twenties or thirties in good health and CMV-seropositive. The source material was PBMCs. The genes are TRBV6-1 and TRBJ1-1; 7 bases line up with TRBD1. The CDR3 sequence: CASSETRTGSEAFF. The CDR3 DNA is TGTGCCAGCAGTGAAACTAGGACAGGTTCCGAAGCTTTCTTT.